This record covers a single TCR beta chain. The antigen is not known. This record comes from a study of identical twins. Study findings and constraints: Abundant beta clonotypes from cord blood had fewer insertions, unlike memory repertoires, which showed none. When twins shared out-of-frame alpha sequences, those sequences had excess low generation probability.

Unique molecular identifiers were in the cDNA, with template-switch universal primer binding. TCRdb processed the 5' RACE reads anew with MiXCR; each CDR3 protein has one entry. This sample carries about 920,000 distinct CDR3 sequences, 12% of them seen once, and the ten largest clones take around 1.5%. This CDR3 has 15 residues. Trimming shortened V by 0 bases and J by 3 bases, and 9 bases separated the two germline ends. Looked up from germline, CDR1 is SGDLS and CDR2 is YYNGEE. The data were also submitted as part of a second study, on yellow fever vaccine responses in identical twins. That work adds: The T cell response to vaccination in identical twins was reportedly partly convergent and partly personalized.

The V and J genes are TRBV9 and TRBJ2-2; D possibly corresponds to TRBD2 (6 bases). Input material: PBMCs. The sequence derives from a woman aged 18-35 years in good health. The DNA of the CDR3 is TGTGCCAGCAGCGTAGCTCCGGGAGACACCGGGGAGCTGTTTTTT. It yields the protein CASSVAPGDTGELFF. The complete variable domain, with remaining parts taken from reference TRBV9 and TRBJ2-2, reads DSGVTQTPKHLITATGQRVTLRCSPRSGDLSVYWYQQSLDQGLQFLIQYYNGEERAKGNILERFSAQQFPDLHSELNLSSLELGDSALYFCASSVAPGDTGELFFGEGSRLTVL.